A selection of T cell receptor beta chains follows, all from one sample in a study of STAT3 mutations in large granular lymphocyte leukemia. Sequencing used immunoSEQ multiplex PCR; TCRdb keeps in-frame clones, though not all of them. This table holds approximately 29,000 clones, 86% found once. The sequenced sample consisted of peripheral blood mononuclear cells. Receptors originate from a man aged 60 to 69 with T-cell large granular lymphocyte leukemia. Some clones in this sample may be carry-over from other donors' samples. Both conserved end residues are part of each CDR3. D genes are given only for firm matches. The size entry is marked missing in some rows and otherwise reads once, few, many or a size class.

V	size	D	J	DNA	CDR3
TRBV5-4	NA	NA	TRBJ2-7	TGTGCCAGCAGCTTGCCCCCAGGGCTAGGCGACGAGCAGTACTTC	CASSLPPGLGDEQYF
TRBV19	NA	NA	TRBJ2-2	TGTGCCAGTAGTATATTGGTTTTGGGCGGGCCCGGGGAGCTGTTTTTT	CASSILVLGGPGELFF
TRBV4-3	NA	NA	TRBJ1-5	TGCGCCAGCAGCCAAGGCCTTCATCAGCCCCAGCATTTT	CASSQGLHQPQHF
TRBV5-1	NA	NA	TRBJ2-2	TGCGCCAGCAGCGAAAGACGGGTGAACACCGGGGAGCTGTTTTTT	CASSERRVNTGELFF
TRBV6-6	NA	NA	TRBJ2-7	TGTGCCAGCTCAACGACAGGATTAAACTCCTACGAGCAGTACTTC	CASSTTGLNSYEQYF
TRBV29-1	NA	TRBD1	TRBJ2-7	TGCAGCGTCGGAGTTAAGACAGGGGGCGACGAGCAGTACTTC	CSVGVKTGGDEQYF
TRBV28	NA	NA	TRBJ2-1	TGTGCCAGCAGTGACCCGGGAACAGGTCTAGATGAGCAGTTCTTC	CASSDPGTGLDEQFF
TRBV5-5	NA	TRBD2	TRBJ2-1	TGTGCCAGCAGCCCCCTGGGCCTAGCGGGAGGGTTTTACAATGAGCAGTTCTTC	CASSPLGLAGGFYNEQFF
TRBV7-2	NA	NA	TRBJ2-5	TGTGCCAGCAGCTCCACTTGGGTAGAGACCCAGTACTTC	CASSSTWVETQYF
TRBV19	once	NA	TRBJ2-7	TGTGCCAGTAGTATTGACGGGAGAGGGTACGAGCAGTACTTC	CASSIDGRGYEQYF
TRBV6-1	NA	TRBD1	TRBJ2-7	TGTGCCAGCAGTGGTATCAAACAGGGGGTGTCCTACGAGCAGTACTTC	CASSGIKQGVSYEQYF
TRBV4-3	NA	TRBD1	TRBJ1-5	TGCGCCAGCAGCCAAGTGGCAGGACAGGGATTCTGGCCCCAGCATTTT	CASSQVAGQGFWPQHF
TRBV18	NA	NA	TRBJ2-1	TGTGCCAGCTCACCTCTGATCAACAATGAGCAGTTCTTC	CASSPLINNEQFF
TRBV6-1	NA	NA	TRBJ1-6	TGTGCCAGCAGTGAAGACAGGGCTAATTCACCCCTCCACTTT	CASSEDRANSPLHF
TRBV5-1	NA	TRBD1	TRBJ2-7	TGCGCCAGCAGCTTGGGACAGGGGTTGTCCGAGCAGTACTTC	CASSLGQGLSEQYF
TRBV9	NA	NA	TRBJ1-2	TGTGCCAGCAGCGTAGCTACGTTCGGGGGAAACTATGGCTACACCTTC	CASSVATFGGNYGYTF
TRBV10-1	few	TRBD2	TRBJ2-2	TGCGCCAGCAGTGAGATAGCGGGAGGAGCCGGGGAGCTGTTTTTT	CASSEIAGGAGELFF
TRBV25-1	NA	NA	TRBJ2-1	TGTGCCAGCAGACTTGGGTTCAATGAGCAGTTCTTC	CASRLGFNEQFF
TRBV7-9	NA	NA	TRBJ2-5	TGTGCCAGCAGCTTAGTCGGCCAGGGGAGCAAGACCCAGTACTTC	CASSLVGQGSKTQYF
TRBV6-1	few	NA	TRBJ1-1	TGTGCCAGCATCCCGGGAGCGATGAACACTGAAGCTTTCTTT	CASIPGAMNTEAFF
TRBV2	NA	TRBD1	TRBJ1-5	TGTGCCAGCAGTGAAGAGGGCGGACAGGCGGGGGATAGCAATCAGCCCCAGCATTTT	CASSEEGGQAGDSNQPQHF
TRBV9	NA	NA	TRBJ2-2	TGTGCCAGCAGCGTAGCTCCATCCCTGGGGAACGGGGAGCTGTTTTTT	CASSVAPSLGNGELFF
TRBV7-6	NA	NA	TRBJ1-2	TGTGCCAGCAGCTTGAATGGTTACAGCTATGGCTACACCTTC	CASSLNGYSYGYTF
TRBV11-3	few	TRBD1	TRBJ2-1	TGTGCCAGCAGCTCGGGACAGGGCGCTTGGAATGAGCAGTTCTTC	CASSSGQGAWNEQFF
TRBV25-1	once	NA	TRBJ2-5	TGTGCCAGCAGTGAAGCGGGGGCGGAAAGGACCCAGTACTTC	CASSEAGAERTQYF
TRBV7-2	once	TRBD2	TRBJ2-7	TGTGCCAGCAGCCCCCGGGGTAGCGGGATGAACGAGCAGTACTTC	CASSPRGSGMNEQYF
TRBV4-1	NA	NA	TRBJ1-5	TGCGCCAGCAGCCAAGATCCAGGGAGGGTAAATCAGCCCCAGCATTTT	CASSQDPGRVNQPQHF
TRBV6-5	few	NA	TRBJ2-7	TGTGCCAGCAGCCGTACAAAAGACAACCACGAGCAGTACTTC	CASSRTKDNHEQYF
TRBV6-4	NA	TRBD1	TRBJ2-5	TGTGCCAGCAGTGCACAGGGGGGCCAAGAGACCCAGTACTTC	CASSAQGGQETQYF
TRBV2	NA	NA	TRBJ2-7	TGTGCCAGCGCTCGAATGGCGGGAACCGAGCAGTACTTC	CASARMAGTEQYF
TRBV7-9	NA	TRBD2	TRBJ2-1	TGTGCCAGCAGCTCGGGACTAGCGGGTGAGCAGTTCTTC	CASSSGLAGEQFF